These 27 T cell receptor beta chains were sequenced from one sample in a study of CD8+CD57+ T cells in acquired aplastic anemia. Genomic DNA served as template for TCR beta VDJ and CDR3 profiling. TCRdb fed the reads into MiXCR, producing one record per CDR3 protein. The table lists some 190,000 distinct CDR3 sequences, around 45% of them singletons. Sequenced: sorted CD4+, CD8+, or CD8+CD57+ T cells (not recorded which) from PBMCs. These receptors were collected from a human donor in good health.

This clonotype was found once. The chain is built from TRBV19 and TRBJ1-5; the D is unclear. V was shortened by 7 bases and J by 3 bases, with 10 bases between the two germline ends. The CDR3 sequence is 13 residues long. Per the germline V gene, CDR1 is LNHDA and CDR2 is SQIVND (reference sequence). CDR3 sequence: CASNRGFNQPQHF. The DNA for the CDR3 is TGTGCCAGTAATCGGGGATTCAATCAGCCCCAGCATTTT.

This chain uses TRBV10-3 with TRBJ1-1; 9 bases align to TRBD1. The CDR3 consists of 16 residues. Germline V gives CDR1 ENHRY, CDR2 SYGVKD. V lost 4 bases to trimming and J lost 4 bases; unmatched junction nucleotides: 10. The CDR3 coding sequence is TGTGCCATCAGTGCCGGGACAGGGAACAAAAGCACTGAAGCTTTCTTT. Translated, it gives CAISAGTGNKSTEAFF.

A single count supports this clonotype. The chain joins TRBV9 to TRBJ2-5, with D perhaps TRBD2 (6 bases). Germline CDR1 reads SGDLS; CDR2 reads YYNGEE. This CDR3 contains 15 residues. Trimming removed 6 bases from V and 5 bases from J, with 20 bases in between. CDR3 sequence (DNA): TGTGCCAGCAACTTGAGGGGCGGGAAAGAGGAGACCCAGTACTTC. Translated, it gives CASNLRGGKEETQYF. The full variable domain, in which reference TRBV9 and TRBJ2-5 provide the parts outside the CDR3, is DSGVTQTPKHLITATGQRVTLRCSPRSGDLSVYWYQQSLDQGLQFLIQYYNGEERAKGNILERFSAQQFPDLHSELNLSSLELGDSALYFCASNLRGGKEETQYFGPGTRLLVL.

The chain links TRBV19 to TRBJ1-5; 7 positions agree with TRBD1. Germline-derived CDR1 and CDR2 are LNHDA and SQIVND (reference sequence). CDR3 size: 15 residues. The ends lost 5 bases at V and 7 bases at J; junction bases unmatched: 11. The CDR3 loop is CASSPLDRDGQPQHF. The CDR3 nucleotides are TGTGCCAGTAGTCCCCTCGACAGGGATGGACAGCCCCAGCATTTT. Supplemented by reference TRBV19 and TRBJ1-5, the full variable domain reads DGGITQSPKYLFRKEGQNVTLSCEQNLNHDAMYWYRQDPGQGLRLIYYSQIVNDFQKGDIAEGYSVSREKKESFPLTVTSAQKNPTAFYLCASSPLDRDGQPQHFGDGTRLSIL.

This clonotype was seen many times. The chain has TRBV7-9 and TRBJ1-1, with D possibly being TRBD1 (5 bases). CDR1 is SEHNR and CDR2 is FQNEAQ in the germline V gene (reference sequence). Trimming removed 5 bases at V and 5 bases at J, with 12 bases between. The CDR3 consists of 13 residues. Here the CDR3 reads CASSRGVGTEAFF. The CDR3 DNA sequence: TGTGCCAGCAGCCGGGGGGTTGGTACTGAAGCTTTCTTT.

The chain couples TRBV12-3 or TRBV12-4 to TRBJ2-7, with 9 bases fitting TRBD1. J was trimmed by 3 bases and V by 6 bases; bases with no gene match: 6. This CDR3 spans 14 amino acids. The CDR3 sequence is CASRQTGGYYEQYF. CDR3 sequence (DNA): TGTGCCAGCAGACAGACAGGGGGGTACTACGAGCAGTACTTC.

The V and J genes are TRBV19 and TRBJ1-1; weak D call: TRBD1 (6 bases). This CDR3 is built from 13 residues. V was pared by 3 bases and J by 11 bases, with 16 bases between. CDR1 is LNHDA and CDR2 is SQIVND in the germline V gene (reference sequence). The CDR3 DNA is TGTGCCAGTAGTATCCAGCGACGGACAGAGGCTTTCTTT. It encodes CASSIQRRTEAFF.

J is TRBJ2-5 and V is TRBV10-3, with TRBD2 identical over 8 bases. V lost 4 bases to trimming and J lost 5 bases; unmatched junction nucleotides: 6. In germline, CDR1 is ENHRY, CDR2 SYGVKD. The CDR3 runs to 14 residues. The CDR3 DNA reads TGTGCCATCAGTGGAGCGGGAGCTCGGGAGACCCAGTACTTC. Protein sequence: CAISGAGARETQYF.

The chain carries TRBV6-5 and TRBJ2-7; 8 nucleotides match TRBD1. Trimming removed 6 bases from V and 4 bases from J; junction bases left unmatched: 8. CDR3 length equals 14 residues. In germline, CDR1 is MNHEY, CDR2 SVGAGI. CDR3 DNA: TGTGCCAGCAGGCCCGGACAGGGAGGTTACGAGCAGTACTTC. It is translated as CASRPGQGGYEQYF.

This clonotype was seen a handful of times. The V and J genes are TRBV27 and TRBJ2-7; 9 nucleotides match TRBD1. Trimming at V came to 4 bases and at J to 4 bases, leaving 5 bases not matched to a gene. CDR3 length: 14 amino acids. Germline V gene lookup returns CDR1 MNHEY and CDR2 SMNVEV (reference sequence). CDR3 loop: CASSYGTGIYEQYF. Written as DNA, the CDR3 is TGTGCCAGCAGTTACGGGACAGGGATATACGAGCAGTACTTC.

The sample holds many counts of this clonotype. The V and J genes are TRBV29-1 and TRBJ2-3; D is possibly TRBD1 or TRBD2 (5 bases each). Trimming took off 4 bases at V and 0 bases at J, with 8 bases between the two ends. The CDR3 totals 13 residues. CDR1 and CDR2 (germline): SQVTM, ANQGSEA. The CDR3 region has the DNA TGCAGCGTTGGCTGGGGGAGCACAGATACGCAGTATTTT. This gives the protein CSVGWGSTDTQYF.

The rearrangement joins TRBV2 to TRBJ1-1, with 9 bases matching TRBD1. The germline V gene encodes CDR1 SNHLY and CDR2 FYNNEI. This CDR3 is 14 amino acids long. Trimming at V came to 5 bases and at J to 0 bases, leaving 1 base not matched to a gene. The CDR3 sequence is CASSWTGVNTEAFF. CDR3 DNA sequence: TGTGCCAGCAGTTGGACAGGGGTGAACACTGAAGCTTTCTTT. The full variable domain, in which reference TRBV2 and TRBJ1-1 provide the parts outside the CDR3, is EPEVTQTPSHQVTQMGQEVILRCVPISNHLYFYWYRQILGQKVEFLVSFYNNEISEKSEIFDDQFSVERPDGSNFTLKIRSTKLEDSAMYFCASSWTGVNTEAFFGQGTRLTVV.

As for this clonotype: Relative to the germline gene, one junction end is altered; a read error may explain this. The V gene is TRBV7-2, the J gene TRBJ2-3, with 11 nucleotides matching TRBD2. The germline V gene encodes CDR1 SGHTA and CDR2 FQGNSA. The length of the CDR3 is 14 residues. CDR3 residues: CVSSLAGGPDTQYF. Here the CDR3 DNA reads TGTGTCAGCAGCTTAGCGGGGGGGCCTGATACGCAGTATTTT.

The rearrangement links TRBV27 to TRBJ1-1; TRBD1 might be the D (5 bases). The CDR3 spans 12 residues. The germline V and J ends were trimmed by 7 bases and 1 base, with 7 bases remaining between them. CDR1 MNHEY and CDR2 SMNVEV come from the germline V gene (reference sequence). CDR3 in amino acids: CASTDRNTEAFF. The CDR3 DNA reads TGTGCCAGCACCGACAGGAACACTGAAGCTTTCTTT.

This clonotype occurred many times. This chain connects TRBV6-6 to TRBJ2-7; 7 bases map to TRBD1. The CDR3 contains 14 residues. The J segment lost 4 bases and the V segment lost 8 bases, leaving 11 bases of the junction unmatched. CDR1 is MNHNY and CDR2 is SVGAGI in the germline V gene (reference sequence). The CDR3 loop reads CASRPTGKWYEQYF. In DNA, the CDR3 is TGTGCCAGCCGACCGACAGGGAAATGGTACGAGCAGTACTTC.

The rearrangement links TRBV20-1 to TRBJ2-7, with a possible D match to TRBD2 (6 bases). Germline CDR1 reads DFQATT; CDR2 reads SNEGSKA (reference sequence). The CDR3 is 13 residues long. V lost 3 bases to trimming and J lost 3 bases, with 12 bases between them. This chain's CDR3 is CSARGTSYYEQYF. DNA of the CDR3: TGCAGTGCTAGGGGGACTTCGTACTACGAGCAGTACTTC.

This clonotype was seen many times. The chain is built from TRBV7-2 and TRBJ2-1; weak D call: TRBD2 (5 bases). V lost 5 bases to trimming and J lost 7 bases, with 9 bases between them. Germline values: CDR1 SGHTA, CDR2 FQGNSA. CDR3 length equals 12 residues. CDR3 sequence: CASSQTRNEQFF. The CDR3 DNA reads as TGTGCCAGCAGCCAAACTAGGAATGAGCAGTTCTTC.

V usage is TRBV27 and J usage is TRBJ2-4, with D tentatively TRBD2 (6 bases). The CDR3 is made up of 13 amino acids. In germline, CDR1 is MNHEY, CDR2 SMNVEV (reference sequence). With 3 bases removed from V and 6 bases from J, the gap between germline ends came to 9 bases. The CDR3 DNA reads as TGTGCCAGCAGTTTTAGTAGCGGAAACATTCAGTACTTC. This translates into CASSFSSGNIQYF.

The rearrangement joins TRBV28 to TRBJ1-2; 7 bases match TRBD1. The CDR3 contains 14 residues. V was pared by 5 bases and J by 6 bases, with 9 bases of the junction left unmatched. CDR1 MDHEN and CDR2 SYDVKM come from the germline V gene. The CDR3, as DNA: TGTGCCAGCAGTAAGCTCGACAGGGCAAATGGCTACACCTTC. It yields the protein CASSKLDRANGYTF.

CDR3 DNA: TGTGCCACCAGTGAATTGACCGGGACAGGGGCTGAAGAGCAGTACTTC. Translation gives CATSELTGTGAEEQYF. This chain connects TRBV24-1 to TRBJ2-7, with 10 bases matching TRBD1. Germline V gene data show CDR1 as KGHDR and CDR2 as SFDVKD. The CDR3 runs 16 residues. The ends lost 4 bases at V and 7 bases at J; junction bases unmatched: 12.

This clonotype was detected only a few times. V gene TRBV2 combines with J gene TRBJ2-7; TRBD1 agrees at 9 bases. J lost 2 bases, V lost 3 bases, and 2 bases had no gene match. Germline values: CDR1 SNHLY, CDR2 FYNNEI. This CDR3 is 14 amino acids long. The CDR3 DNA reads TGTGCCAGCAGTGAGGGGACAGGGCCCTACGAGCAGTACTTC. This encodes CASSEGTGPYEQYF.

This clonotype was seen many times. The chain uses TRBV5-6 and TRBJ2-3; TRBD2 agrees at 7 bases. This CDR3 region has 17 residues. Germline V lookup: CDR1 SGHDT, CDR2 YYEEEE. The V gene end was trimmed by 3 bases and the J gene end by 3 bases; junction bases not matched to a gene: 13. In DNA form, the CDR3 reads TGTGCCAGCAGCTCCGGCCCCGCTAGCGGTTGGACAGATACGCAGTATTTT. It yields the protein CASSSGPASGWTDTQYF. Supplemented by reference TRBV5-6 and TRBJ2-3, the full variable domain reads DAGVTQSPTHLIKTRGQQVTLRCSPKSGHDTVSWYQQALGQGPQFIFQYYEEEERQRGNFPDRFSGHQFPNYSSELNVNALLLGDSALYLCASSSGPASGWTDTQYFGPGTRLTVL.

This clonotype was recorded many times. The rearrangement joins TRBV20-1 to TRBJ2-3; 8 nucleotides line up with TRBD2. CDR1 is DFQATT, CDR2 SNEGSKA, per germline (reference sequence). The CDR3 sequence is 13 residues long. The V segment lost 3 bases and the J segment 3 bases; nucleotides outside the gene matches: 2. CDR3 sequence (DNA): TGCAGTGCTAGTGGCGGGAGGACAGATACGCAGTATTTT. Protein sequence: CSASGGRTDTQYF.

This clonotype was picked up many times. The rearrangement links TRBV7-9 to TRBJ2-2; unclear D gene. This CDR3 has 18 amino acids. V lost 6 bases, J lost 0 bases, and 20 bases lay in between. Per the germline V gene, CDR1 is SEHNR and CDR2 is FQNEAQ (reference sequence). CDR3 amino acids: CASSSSPGSRANTGELFF. DNA of the CDR3: TGTGCCAGCAGTTCCTCCCCGGGTAGCCGCGCGAACACCGGGGAGCTGTTTTTT. Complete variable domain (other parts from reference TRBV7-9 and TRBJ2-2): DTGVSQNPRHKITKRGQNVTFRCDPISEHNRLYWYRQTLGQGPEFLTYFQNEAQLEKSRLLSDRFSAERPKGSFSTLEIQRTEQGDSAMYLCASSSSPGSRANTGELFFGEGSRLTVL.

This rearrangement joins TRBV19 to TRBJ2-1; D is unclear. The V end lost 8 bases, the J end lost 5 bases, and 4 bases lay between the germline ends. This CDR3 has 10 amino acids. CDR1 is LNHDA and CDR2 is SQIVND in the germline V gene (reference sequence). The CDR3 region has the DNA TGTGCCAGTGGGCACAATGAGCAGTTCTTC. This translates into CASGHNEQFF.

At least ten counts were recorded for this clonotype. The chain carries TRBV5-1 and TRBJ2-1; the match to TRBD2 covers 9 bases. The CDR3 runs to 15 residues. Germline values: CDR1 SGHRS, CDR2 YFSETQ. V was pared by 5 bases and J by 5 bases, with 8 bases of the junction left unmatched. CDR3 in DNA: TGCGCCAGCAGGTCACTAGCGGGCTATAACAATGAGCAGTTCTTC. It specifies CASRSLAGYNNEQFF.

This clonotype has at least ten counts. V usage is TRBV24-1 and J usage is TRBJ2-5, with unresolved D. V lost 4 bases and J 4 bases, leaving 9 bases between the germline ends. The CDR3 is made up of 13 amino acids. From germline, CDR1 is KGHDR and CDR2 SFDVKD. CDR3 region: CATSDSGLETQYF. The DNA of the CDR3 is TGTGCCACCAGTGACTCCGGGTTAGAGACCCAGTACTTC.